Listed here are 14 T cell receptor beta chains from one sample, sequenced in a study of Graves' ophthalmopathy and Graves' hyperthyroidism. RNA transcripts yielded amplified TCR beta CDR3 regions. An initial RT-PCR round employing HTBI primers preceded a second-round multiplex PCR. TCRdb reprocessed the multiplex PCR reads via MiXCR and lists one record per CDR3 protein. The data hold about 500,000 distinct CDR3 sequences, with approximately 35% observed a single time. Sequencing was carried out using peripheral blood or thyroid tissue (not recorded which). The receptors here all came from an adult man with Graves' hyperthyroidism.

The genes are TRBV11-2 and TRBJ2-7; 11 nucleotides agree with TRBD1. The DNA end favors TRBJ2-1, so the J call may be wrong. Germline CDR1 SGHAT, CDR2 FQNNGV. The CDR3 length is 17 residues. CDR3 amino acids: CASSLALGTGGEGEQFF. In DNA form, the CDR3 reads TGTGCCAGCAGCTTAGCGCTCGGGACAGGGGGTGAAGGTGAGCAGTTCTTC.

This clonotype was recorded many times. CDR3 coding DNA: TGTGCCAGCAGAGGGACAGGTCGACAGCCCCAGCATTTT. Its protein product is CASRGTGRQPQHF. This chain uses TRBV6-5 with TRBJ1-5; TRBD1 agrees at 8 bases. With V trimmed by 6 bases and J by 7 bases, 5 bases remained unmatched. From germline, CDR1 is MNHEY and CDR2 SVGAGI. This CDR3 spans 13 amino acids.

At least ten counts were recorded for this clonotype. The V gene is TRBV5-1, the J gene TRBJ1-2, with no clear D. CDR3 length: 13 amino acids. Between the trimmed V and J ends, which lost 1 base and 8 bases, there was a span of 12 bases. Germline CDR1 and CDR2: SGHRS and YFSETQ. The CDR3 sequence: CASSLQASDGYTF. CDR3 sequence (DNA): TGCGCCAGCAGCTTGCAGGCTTCCGACGGCTACACCTTC.

Notes on this clonotype: This may be a read error, as it is one base from a much larger clone. The chain combines TRBV7-9 with TRBJ1-4; 7 nucleotides align to TRBD1. The CDR3 has 16 residues. Germline CDR1 reads SEHNR; CDR2 reads FQNEAQ (reference sequence). The trim removed 1 base at V and 6 bases at J, leaving 8 bases unmatched. CDR3 in amino acids: CASSLGQGRNHEKLFF. In DNA form, the CDR3 reads TGTGCCAGCAGCTTAGGACAGGGACGGAATCATGAAAAACTGTTTTTT.

This clonotype was picked up a small number of times. V gene TRBV24-1 combines with J gene TRBJ2-3; D tentatively fits TRBD1 or TRBD2 (5 bases each). This CDR3 spans 17 amino acids. Germline-derived CDR1 and CDR2 are KGHDR and SFDVKD. V was cut by 0 bases and J by 0 bases, with 12 bases left in between. CDR3 nucleotide sequence: TGTGCCACCAGTGATTTGCCCGGGGCATCTAGCACAGATACGCAGTATTTT. This gives the protein CATSDLPGASSTDTQYF.

The CDR3 sequence: CASSSYQGTDTQYF. CDR3 nucleotides: TGCGCCAGCAGCAGTTACCAGGGGACAGATACGCAGTATTTT. V gene TRBV5-1 combines with J gene TRBJ2-3, with a tentative D call TRBD1 (6 bases). The V gene's germline CDR1 is SGHRS and CDR2 YFSETQ. The CDR3 is made up of 14 amino acids. Trimming shortened V by 4 bases and J by 3 bases, and 12 bases separated the two germline ends.

The chain carries TRBV20-1 and TRBJ2-7; D perhaps matches TRBD2 (5 bases). V lost 6 bases to trimming and J lost 0 bases, with 12 bases between them. Germline-derived CDR1 and CDR2 are DFQATT and SNEGSKA (reference sequence). The CDR3 is 13 residues long. The CDR3 DNA follows: TGCAGTGCACCGGACTGGCTCTCCTACGAGCAGTACTTC. Residues: CSAPDWLSYEQYF.

This chain uses TRBV2 with TRBJ2-7; 8 nucleotides agree with TRBD1. CDR3 length: 14 residues. V was clipped by 8 bases and J by 3 bases; unmatched bases: 9. Germline lookup yields CDR1 SNHLY and CDR2 FYNNEI. DNA of the CDR3: TGTGCCAGCGCACCGGGACAGGCCGTCTACGAGCAGTACTTC. It codes for CASAPGQAVYEQYF.

This clonotype appeared once. This rearrangement joins TRBV7-2 to TRBJ1-1; TRBD1 might be the D (5 bases). Trimming removed 5 bases from V and 7 bases from J, with 20 bases in between. The CDR3 loop spans 15 amino acids. Germline CDR1 SGHTA, CDR2 FQGNSA. CDR3: CASSREGQADNEAFF. CDR3 DNA: TGTGCCAGCAGCCGAGAGGGCCAGGCGGACAATGAAGCTTTCTTT.

V usage is TRBV6-1 and J usage is TRBJ1-4, with D maybe TRBD1 (6 bases). There are 14 residues in the CDR3. The germline V gene encodes CDR1 MNHNS and CDR2 SASEGT. Trimming removed 5 bases at V and 0 bases at J, with 7 bases between. CDR3 in amino acids: CASSTGTTNEKLFF. CDR3 nucleotides: TGTGCCAGCAGTACAGGGACAACTAATGAAAAACTGTTTTTT.

This clonotype was seen repeatedly, ten times or more. The chain has TRBV11-2 and TRBJ2-7, with 7 bases matching TRBD1. The CDR3 extends over 14 amino acids. CDR1 SGHAT and CDR2 FQNNGV come from the germline V gene. Trimming at V came to 5 bases and at J to 3 bases, leaving 7 bases not matched to a gene. The CDR3 coding sequence is TGTGCCAGCAGCGGGGACAGTTGGGACTACGAGCAGTACTTC. It codes for CASSGDSWDYEQYF. Variable domain in full (rest from reference TRBV11-2 and TRBJ2-7): EAGVAQSPRYKIIEKRQSVAFWCNPISGHATLYWYQQILGQGPKLLIQFQNNGVVDDSQLPKDRFSAERLKGVDSTLKIQPAKLEDSAVYLCASSGDSWDYEQYFGPGTRLTVT.

This chain uses TRBV5-1 with TRBJ2-7, with 11 positions matching TRBD2. CDR3 length equals 14 residues. Germline CDR1 and CDR2: SGHRS and YFSETQ. Germline trimming cut 4 bases from V and 4 bases from J; bases unmatched to any gene: 4. CDR3 residues: CASSGSGGEYEQYF. CDR3 in DNA: TGCGCCAGCAGCGGTAGCGGGGGGGAGTACGAGCAGTACTTC. The full variable domain, rest sourced from reference TRBV5-1 and TRBJ2-7, is KAGVTQTPRYLIKTRGQQVTLSCSPISGHRSVSWYQQTPGQGLQFLFEYFSETQRNKGNFPGRFSGRQFSNSRSEMNVSTLELGDSALYLCASSGSGGEYEQYFGPGTRLTVT.

This clonotype occurred many times. This chain connects TRBV29-1 to TRBJ1-1; D may be TRBD1 (5 bases). The V end lost 4 bases, the J end lost 6 bases, and 9 bases lay between the germline ends. Germline CDR1 SQVTM, CDR2 ANQGSEA. The CDR3 extends over 11 amino acids. CDR3 loop: CSVGRQPEAFF. CDR3 DNA sequence: TGCAGCGTTGGGAGACAGCCTGAAGCTTTCTTT.

This clonotype occurred many times. The chain recombines TRBV7-6 with TRBJ2-2; 10 bases map to TRBD2. The CDR3 loop spans 16 amino acids. Looked up from germline, CDR1 is SGHVS and CDR2 is FNYEAQ. V trimming: 0 bases; J trimming: 5 bases; junction bases outside the gene matches: 3. The CDR3 nucleotides are TGTGCCAGCAGCTTAGCCCCTAGCGGGAGTACCGGGGAGCTGTTTTTT. It translates to CASSLAPSGSTGELFF.